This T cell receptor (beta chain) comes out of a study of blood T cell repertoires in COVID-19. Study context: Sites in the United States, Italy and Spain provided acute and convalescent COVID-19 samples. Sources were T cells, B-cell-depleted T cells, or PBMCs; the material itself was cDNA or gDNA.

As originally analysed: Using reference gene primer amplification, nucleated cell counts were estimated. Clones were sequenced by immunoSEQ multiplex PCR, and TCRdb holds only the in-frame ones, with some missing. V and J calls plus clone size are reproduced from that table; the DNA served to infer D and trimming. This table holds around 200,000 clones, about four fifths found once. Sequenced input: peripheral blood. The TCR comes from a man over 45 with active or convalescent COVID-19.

CDR3 sequence reads: CASSVAGGLETQYF. The CDR3 nucleotides are TGTGCCAGCAGCGTAGCGGGGGGGCTGGAGACCCAGTACTTC. The rearrangement uses TRBV9 and TRBJ2-5, with 8 bases that match TRBD2. Germline CDR1 is SGDLS and CDR2 is YYNGEE. This CDR3 is built from 14 residues. V was pared by 0 bases and J by 5 bases, with 3 bases of the junction left unmatched.